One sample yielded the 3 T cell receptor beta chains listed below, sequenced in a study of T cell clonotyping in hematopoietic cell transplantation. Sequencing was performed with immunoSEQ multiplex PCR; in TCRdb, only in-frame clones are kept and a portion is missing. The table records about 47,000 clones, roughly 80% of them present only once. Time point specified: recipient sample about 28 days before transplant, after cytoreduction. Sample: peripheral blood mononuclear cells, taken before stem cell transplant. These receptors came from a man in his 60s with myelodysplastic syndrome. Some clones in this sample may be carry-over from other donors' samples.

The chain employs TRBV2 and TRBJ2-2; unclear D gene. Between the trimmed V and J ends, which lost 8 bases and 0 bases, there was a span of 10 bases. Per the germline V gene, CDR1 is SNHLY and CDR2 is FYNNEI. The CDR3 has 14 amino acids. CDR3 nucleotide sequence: TGTGCCAGCTTATTACGGACGAACACCGGGGAGCTGTTTTTT. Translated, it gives CASLLRTNTGELFF. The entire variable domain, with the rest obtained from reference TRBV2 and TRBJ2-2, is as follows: EPEVTQTPSHQVTQMGQEVILRCVPISNHLYFYWYRQILGQKVEFLVSFYNNEISEKSEIFDDQFSVERPDGSNFTLKIRSTKLEDSAMYFCASLLRTNTGELFFGEGSRLTVL.

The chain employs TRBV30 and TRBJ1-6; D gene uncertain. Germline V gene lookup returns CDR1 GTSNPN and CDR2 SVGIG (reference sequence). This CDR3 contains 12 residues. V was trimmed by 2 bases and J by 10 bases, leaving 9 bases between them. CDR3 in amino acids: CAWSLLGSPLHF. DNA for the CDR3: TGTGCCTGGAGTCTCTTAGGGTCACCCCTCCACTTT.

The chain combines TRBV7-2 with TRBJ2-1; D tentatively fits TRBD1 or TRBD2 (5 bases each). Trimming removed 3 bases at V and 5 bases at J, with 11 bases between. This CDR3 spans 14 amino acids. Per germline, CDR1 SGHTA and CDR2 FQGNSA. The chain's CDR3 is CASSFGGGHNEQFF. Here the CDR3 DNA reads TGTGCCAGCAGCTTCGGTGGGGGACACAATGAGCAGTTCTTC. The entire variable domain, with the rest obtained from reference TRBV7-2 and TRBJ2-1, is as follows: GAGVSQSPSNKVTEKGKDVELRCDPISGHTALYWYRQSLGQGLEFLIYFQGNSAPDKSGLPSDRFSAERTGGSVSTLTIQRTQQEDSAVYLCASSFGGGHNEQFFGPGTRLTVL.